This TCR beta chain was retrieved from a study of T cells in Graves' hyperthyroidism and ophthalmopathy. Germline CDR1 is KGHDR and CDR2 is SFDVKD. With 0 bases removed from V and 2 bases from J, the gap between germline ends came to 6 bases. The CDR3 contains 14 residues. Researchers took RNA transcripts and amplified the TCR beta CDR3 regions from them. HTBI primers were used for first-round RT-PCR of the TCR CDR3. TCRdb re-analysed the multiplex PCR reads in MiXCR, keeping a single row per CDR3 protein. The sample yields 300,000 to 450,000 distinct CDR3 sequences, approximately 15% seen once. The receptor was isolated from a woman between 55 and 75 years old with Graves' hyperthyroidism. The V and J genes are TRBV24-1 and TRBJ2-5; no reliable D call. Sequences were obtained from blood. This CDR3 is CATSDLRQQETQYF. CDR3 nucleotides: TGTGCCACCAGTGATTTGCGGCAGCAAGAGACCCAGTACTTC.